This is a list of T cell receptor beta chains from one sample in a study of T-cell memory formation after mild COVID-19. MiXCR, run by TCRdb on the 5' RACE reads, gives a single entry per CDR3 protein. The sample has 84,000 or so distinct CDR3 sequences, more than 11% seen once. Sequencing was performed on PBMCs or a T cell subset sorted from them (not recorded which). Receptor source: an adult woman who had mild COVID-19 (a few samples of this study predate the infection). Cell type and time point are not known. Each CDR3 is given without its conserved first and last residue.

>TRBV5-1
ASSLAGAAQETQY
>TRBV6-6
ASSYWEREGLETQY
>TRBV7-3
ASSPTGGEETQY
>TRBV9
ASSSPPGVEF
>TRBV29-1
SVELDRDGGELF
>TRBV5-1
ASSPAGQGTNEKLF
>TRBV6-2/TRBV6-3
ASSYSGTGFGELF
>TRBV20-1
SARGLLAGGQVEQF
>TRBV5-1
ASSTGDSPTEAF
>TRBV7-6
ASSLGLADYNEQF
>TRBV28
ASNGGYLAVNNEQF
>TRBV20-1
SARDGSSRFNEQY
>TRBV5-1
ASSLSLAGVSEQY
>TRBV7-9
ASSLALEGRYGYT
>TRBV18
ASSPRDVPLNEQF
>TRBV10-3
AISQSGGDHSYNSPLH
>TRBV24-1
ATSDHRKGAYNEQF
>TRBV7-2
ASSSVLYEQY
>TRBV9
ASSVELAGGSTGELF
>TRBV7-6
ASSARLAGVYEQY
>TRBV7-6
ASSNSYEQY
>TRBV6-6
ASSFMVADTAHEQF
>TRBV7-8
ASRMLVEAPETQY